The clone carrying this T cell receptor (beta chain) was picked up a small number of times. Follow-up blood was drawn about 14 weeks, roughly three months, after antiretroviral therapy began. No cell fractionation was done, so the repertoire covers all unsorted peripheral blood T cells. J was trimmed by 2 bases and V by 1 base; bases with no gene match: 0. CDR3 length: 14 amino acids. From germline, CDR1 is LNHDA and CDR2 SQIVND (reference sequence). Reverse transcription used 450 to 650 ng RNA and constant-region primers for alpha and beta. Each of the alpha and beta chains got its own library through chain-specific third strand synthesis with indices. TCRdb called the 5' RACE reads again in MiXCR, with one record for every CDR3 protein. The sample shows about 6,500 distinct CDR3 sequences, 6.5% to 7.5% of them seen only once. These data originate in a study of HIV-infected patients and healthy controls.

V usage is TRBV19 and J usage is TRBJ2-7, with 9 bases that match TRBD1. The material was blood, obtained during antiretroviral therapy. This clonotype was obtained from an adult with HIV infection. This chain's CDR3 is CASSIGQGAYEQYF. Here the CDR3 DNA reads TGTGCCAGTAGTATAGGACAGGGGGCCTACGAGCAGTACTTC.